These 14 T cell receptor beta chains were all obtained from the same sample, sequenced in a study of molecular identifiers for immune sequencing clone quantification. TCRdb redid the calling of the PCR reads with MiXCR, one entry per CDR3 protein. The top ten hold roughly 0.9% of the sample, which has about 640,000 distinct CDR3 sequences, about 20% seen once. Sequencing was carried out using naive CD8+ T cells from blood, with Jurkat cell RNA spiked in. Indicated subset: FACS-sorted CD8+CD4-CCR7+CD45RA+ naive T cells. The receptors shown here come from a human donor in good health. Some libraries in this study had Jurkat cell RNA spiked in.

This clonotype has at least ten counts. The chain is built from TRBV4-3 and TRBJ2-7, with D possibly being TRBD1 (5 bases). The V end lost 0 bases, the J end lost 4 bases, and 10 bases lay between the germline ends. Germline loops: CDR1 LGHNA, CDR2 YSLEER. The CDR3 is made up of 14 amino acids. The CDR3 DNA reads TGCGCCAGCAGCCAAGATATTCAGGGATACGAGCAGTACTTC. It is translated as CASSQDIQGYEQYF.

This clonotype was seen only a few times. V and J are TRBV9 and TRBJ2-7; either TRBD1 or TRBD2 may supply D (5 bases each). V lost 1 base and J lost 7, with 15 bases in between. Germline CDR1 reads SGDLS; CDR2 reads YYNGEE. The CDR3 has 14 residues. Here the CDR3 DNA reads TGTGCCAGCAGCGTAAAGGGGAGCCCAGAGGAGCAGTACTTC. Translation: CASSVKGSPEEQYF.

This clonotype was counted ten times or more. This chain links TRBV5-4 with TRBJ2-2; maybe TRBD1 (6 bases). Germline V CDR1 and CDR2: SGHNT, YYREEE (reference sequence). The CDR3 sequence is 15 residues long. V was cut by 2 bases and J by 2 bases, with 10 bases left in between. CDR3 nucleotide sequence: TGTGCCAGCAGCTTCGGACAGAGAAACACCGGGGAGCTGTTTTTT. The encoded protein is CASSFGQRNTGELFF. Looking up the rest from reference TRBV5-4 and TRBJ2-2 gives the full variable domain: ETGVTQSPTHLIKTRGQQVTLRCSSQSGHNTVSWYQQALGQGPQFIFQYYREEENGRGNFPPRFSGLQFPNYSSELNVNALELDDSALYLCASSFGQRNTGELFFGEGSRLTVL.

The table lists this clonotype with many counts. The genes are TRBV29-1 and TRBJ2-7, with D tentatively TRBD1 (5 bases). CDR1 SQVTM and CDR2 ANQGSEA come from the germline V gene. V lost 0 bases to trimming and J lost 2 bases, with 11 bases between them. This CDR3 is built from 14 residues. The CDR3 DNA reads as TGCAGCGTTGAAGATCAGGGCTCCACCTACGAGCAGTACTTC. Protein: CSVEDQGSTYEQYF.

The table lists this clonotype with a count of one. One base away lies a much larger clone, so this may be a sequencing read error. This chain connects TRBV12-3 or TRBV12-4 to TRBJ2-3; tentative D call: TRBD1 (6 bases). Deletions cut 8 bases from V and 2 bases from J, with 11 bases between. The CDR3 has 13 residues. CDR3 amino acids: CASGRTDTDTQYF. DNA for the CDR3: TGTGCCAGCGGCCGGACAGACACAGATACGCAGTATTTT.

On this clonotype itself: This clone may be a read error of a much larger clone one base away. The CDR3 does not end in the conserved phenylalanine or tryptophan, so this is likely a read error. The V and J genes are TRBV28 and TRBJ2-6; TRBD2 matches at 13 bases. Looked up from germline, CDR1 is MDHEN and CDR2 is SYDVKM. The CDR3 totals 18 residues. The V segment lost 3 bases and the J segment 3 bases; nucleotides outside the gene matches: 5. The CDR3 loop is CASSFGLAGAVGANVLTC. DNA of the CDR3: TGTGCCAGCAGTTTCGGACTAGCGGGAGCTGTTGGGGCCAACGTCCTGACTTGC.

The chain links TRBV15 to TRBJ2-7; D ambiguous. V was trimmed by 5 bases and J by 2 bases, leaving 13 bases between them. Germline CDR1 reads LNHNV; CDR2 reads YYDKDF (reference sequence). This CDR3 comprises 14 residues. CDR3 coding DNA: TGTGCCACCAGCCCGGGTCTTTCGCCCTACGAGCAGTACTTC. This translates into CATSPGLSPYEQYF.

The sample holds many counts of this clonotype. J is TRBJ1-5 and V is TRBV6-6; D might be TRBD1 (6 bases). The CDR3 contains 13 residues. Germline V CDR1 and CDR2: MNHNY, SVGAGI (reference sequence). Trimming pared 8 bases from V and 6 bases from J, leaving 14 bases between. CDR3 in amino acids: CASEQGLGQPQHF. CDR3 sequence (DNA): TGTGCCAGCGAACAGGGTTTGGGTCAGCCCCAGCATTTT.

Comments on this clonotype: Given a much more abundant clone one base away, this may be a read error. The J gene is TRBJ2-2, the V gene TRBV12-3 or TRBV12-4, with D possibly being TRBD1 (5 bases). This CDR3 has 17 amino acids. Trimming shortened V by 4 bases and J by 4 bases, and 19 bases separated the two germline ends. The CDR3 sequence: CASSSFDQGLVTGELFF. The CDR3 DNA reads as TGTGCCAGCAGTTCTTTTGATCAGGGCCTGGTCACCGGGGAGCTGTTTTTT.

This clonotype was recorded at least ten times. This chain links TRBV10-2 with TRBJ1-5, with TRBD1 as a possible D gene (5 bases). Germline V gene sequence: CDR1 WSHSY, CDR2 SAAADI. The CDR3 totals 16 residues. V was pared by 0 bases and J by 2 bases, with 11 bases between. The CDR3 bases are TGCGCCAGCAGTGAGTCGGCCCGGGGGGGCAATCAGCCCCAGCATTTT. This codes for CASSESARGGNQPQHF.

On this clonotype itself: One base away lies a much larger clone, so this may be a sequencing read error. V gene TRBV15 combines with J gene TRBJ2-5; 9 bases agree with TRBD2. CDR1 is LNHNV and CDR2 is YYDKDF in the germline V gene (reference sequence). The CDR3 is made up of 17 amino acids. The CDR3 is CAASRVGSGSEQETQYF. For the CDR3, the DNA is TGTGCCGCCAGCAGAGTAGGTAGCGGGAGTGAGCAAGAGACCCAGTACTTC.

This clonotype was seen many times. The chain carries TRBV5-8 and TRBJ2-7; 7 nucleotides match TRBD1. The germline CDR1 and CDR2 sequences are SGHTS and YDEGEE. The CDR3 totals 13 residues. V dropped 6 bases and J dropped 4; count of bases not matched to a gene: 7. The CDR3 here is CASTTGDPYEQYF. In DNA form, the CDR3 reads TGTGCCAGCACAACAGGGGACCCATACGAGCAGTACTTC.

This clonotype was observed many times. The chain carries TRBV27 and TRBJ1-5, with D tentatively TRBD1 (6 bases). V lost 6 bases and J 5 bases, leaving 14 bases between the germline ends. Germline V lookup: CDR1 MNHEY, CDR2 SMNVEV (reference sequence). The CDR3 spans 14 residues. CDR3 loop: CASRYRAGYQPQHF. The CDR3 nucleotides are TGTGCCAGCAGGTACAGGGCTGGGTATCAGCCCCAGCATTTT.

This clonotype appeared a few times. The chain carries TRBV7-9 and TRBJ2-3; 14 positions match TRBD2. V was clipped by 0 bases and J by 10 bases; unmatched bases: 9. Germline assignment: CDR1 SEHNR and CDR2 FQNEAQ (reference sequence). The CDR3 is 17 residues long. CDR3 DNA sequence: TGTGCCAGCAGCTTAGCCGGGACTAGCGGGGGTCTAAGTTCGCAGTATTTT. Translation gives CASSLAGTSGGLSSQYF.